Listed below are T cell receptor beta chains from one sample, sequenced in a study of T cells in Graves' hyperthyroidism and ophthalmopathy. In TCRdb, the multiplex PCR reads were re-called with MiXCR into one record per CDR3 protein. Of under 700,000 distinct CDR3 sequences detected, roughly 50% appear once; the ten largest clones hold roughly 8.2%. The source material was peripheral blood or thyroid tissue (not recorded which). These receptors all stem from a woman aged 18-30 years with Graves' hyperthyroidism. Both conserved end residues are part of each CDR3. The D gene is left open where the match is weak. Size values are once, few and many counts, or a class for expanded clones, and some rows have none.

j_call: TRBJ2-3
clone_size: .
d_call: .
v_call: TRBV25-1
cdr3_nt: TGTGCCAGCAGCCCAACCCCAAGGGCGGATACGCAGTATTTT
cdr3_aa: CASSPTPRADTQYF

j_call: TRBJ1-1
clone_size: .
d_call: .
v_call: TRBV10-3
cdr3_nt: TGTGCCATCAGTGGACAGGCCGTCAACACTGAAGCTTTCTTT
cdr3_aa: CAISGQAVNTEAFF

j_call: TRBJ1-6
clone_size: .
d_call: TRBD1
v_call: TRBV10-3
cdr3_nt: TGTGCCATCAGTGACCCGACAGGGACCTGGAATTCACCCCTCCACTTT
cdr3_aa: CAISDPTGTWNSPLHF

j_call: TRBJ1-4
clone_size: .
d_call: .
v_call: TRBV7-2
cdr3_nt: TGTGCCAGCAGCCCGGAGGGGGGGAAGGCTGAAAAACTGTTTTTT
cdr3_aa: CASSPEGGKAEKLFF

j_call: TRBJ2-6
clone_size: .
d_call: .
v_call: TRBV7-2
cdr3_nt: TGTGCCAGCAGCCCGAGACCAGGGGCTGCGGCCAACGTCCTGACTTTC
cdr3_aa: CASSPRPGAAANVLTF

j_call: TRBJ2-7
clone_size: few
d_call: .
v_call: TRBV6-2/TRBV6-3
cdr3_nt: TGTGCCAGCAGTCTCCAAAGTGACCCACTCTACGAGCAGTACTTC
cdr3_aa: CASSLQSDPLYEQYF

j_call: TRBJ2-7
clone_size: .
d_call: TRBD1
v_call: TRBV20-1
cdr3_nt: TGCAGTGCTACGCCGGGACAGGGGACCTACGAGCAGTACTTC
cdr3_aa: CSATPGQGTYEQYF

j_call: TRBJ2-5
clone_size: .
d_call: .
v_call: TRBV12-5
cdr3_nt: TGTGCTAGTACCCTAGCGAGCCAAGAGACCCAGTACTTC
cdr3_aa: CASTLASQETQYF

j_call: TRBJ2-2
clone_size: .
d_call: TRBD1
v_call: TRBV24-1
cdr3_nt: TGTGCCACCGGAGGACAGGGTAACACCGGGGAGCTGTTTTTT
cdr3_aa: CATGGQGNTGELFF

j_call: TRBJ1-1
clone_size: .
d_call: .
v_call: TRBV9
cdr3_nt: TGTGCCAGCTCACCTTTGTTGGGGAACACTGAAGCTTTCTTT
cdr3_aa: CASSPLLGNTEAFF

j_call: TRBJ2-2
clone_size: many
d_call: .
v_call: TRBV29-1
cdr3_nt: TGCAGCGTTGATACGGGGTTGGGCGGGGAGCTGTTTTTT
cdr3_aa: CSVDTGLGGELFF

j_call: TRBJ1-2
clone_size: .
d_call: .
v_call: TRBV14
cdr3_nt: TGTGCCAGCAGCCCTGCTAACTATGGCTACACCTTC
cdr3_aa: CASSPANYGYTF

j_call: TRBJ1-1
clone_size: .
d_call: .
v_call: TRBV29-1
cdr3_nt: TGCAGCGTTCGGAGTGGGATGAACACTGAAGCTTTCTTT
cdr3_aa: CSVRSGMNTEAFF

j_call: TRBJ1-4
clone_size: many
d_call: TRBD1
v_call: TRBV29-1
cdr3_nt: TGCAGCGCCAACCAGGGGGGGGACGAAAAACTGTTTTTT
cdr3_aa: CSANQGGDEKLFF

j_call: TRBJ1-1
clone_size: many
d_call: .
v_call: TRBV2
cdr3_nt: TGTGCCAGCAGACCGGACACCCCGGACACTGAAGCTTTCTTT
cdr3_aa: CASRPDTPDTEAFF

j_call: TRBJ2-3
clone_size: .
d_call: .
v_call: TRBV19
cdr3_nt: TGTGCCAGTAGTGTGGGCCCATCCACAGATACGCAGTATTTT
cdr3_aa: CASSVGPSTDTQYF

j_call: TRBJ2-7
clone_size: .
d_call: .
v_call: TRBV3-1
cdr3_nt: TGTGCCAGCACCCAAAGTTCGGGCGAGCAGTACTTC
cdr3_aa: CASTQSSGEQYF

j_call: TRBJ1-5
clone_size: .
d_call: TRBD1
v_call: TRBV15
cdr3_nt: TGTGCCACCAGAACGACAGGGACCCATCAGCCCCAGCATTTT
cdr3_aa: CATRTTGTHQPQHF

j_call: TRBJ1-6
clone_size: many
d_call: .
v_call: TRBV2
cdr3_nt: TGTGCCAGCAGCGGCGGACAGCCTAATTCACCCCTCCACTTT
cdr3_aa: CASSGGQPNSPLHF

j_call: TRBJ1-1
clone_size: .
d_call: .
v_call: TRBV29-1
cdr3_nt: TGCAGCTTAATTGCAGACACTGAAGCTTTCTTT
cdr3_aa: CSLIADTEAFF

j_call: TRBJ2-7
clone_size: .
d_call: .
v_call: TRBV7-2
cdr3_nt: TGTGCCAGCGCCACAGCGCTCGAGCAGTACTTC
cdr3_aa: CASATALEQYF

j_call: TRBJ1-1
clone_size: .
d_call: .
v_call: TRBV10-3
cdr3_nt: TGTGCCGTCCTCAACCCGCTCGAGGGGGGGACTGAAGCTTTCTTT
cdr3_aa: CAVLNPLEGGTEAFF

j_call: TRBJ1-3
clone_size: few
d_call: .
v_call: TRBV6-6
cdr3_nt: TGTGCCAGCAGTTACTTAGGGGACGAAAACACCATATATTTT
cdr3_aa: CASSYLGDENTIYF

j_call: TRBJ2-5
clone_size: .
d_call: .
v_call: TRBV20-1
cdr3_nt: TGCAGTGCAGCAACGACTAGACAAGAGACCCAGTACTTC
cdr3_aa: CSAATTRQETQYF

j_call: TRBJ1-1
clone_size: .
d_call: .
v_call: TRBV6-1
cdr3_nt: TGTGCCAGCAGCCTGATAGGACAGATAAACAGAATGGGCGCTGAAGCTTTCTTT
cdr3_aa: CASSLIGQINRMGAEAFF

j_call: TRBJ2-7
clone_size: .
d_call: TRBD2
v_call: TRBV7-9
cdr3_nt: TGTGCCAGCAGCCCCCTTAGCGGGAGAAGCAACGAGCAGTACTTC
cdr3_aa: CASSPLSGRSNEQYF

j_call: TRBJ2-2
clone_size: .
d_call: TRBD1
v_call: TRBV29-1
cdr3_nt: TGCAGCGGAGCGTTTCGGGACAGGGACACCGGGGAGCTGTTTTTT
cdr3_aa: CSGAFRDRDTGELFF

j_call: TRBJ1-2
clone_size: .
d_call: .
v_call: TRBV7-9
cdr3_nt: TGTGCCAGCAGCTTAGAACGGTACTATGGCTACACCTTC
cdr3_aa: CASSLERYYGYTF

j_call: TRBJ1-2
clone_size: few
d_call: .
v_call: TRBV19
cdr3_nt: TGTGCCAGTAGTAAAGGACAATATGGCTACACCTTC
cdr3_aa: CASSKGQYGYTF

j_call: TRBJ2-5
clone_size: .
d_call: .
v_call: TRBV25-1
cdr3_nt: TGTGCCAGCAGTTTTATGGGGGGAGAGACCCAGTACTTC
cdr3_aa: CASSFMGGETQYF

j_call: TRBJ1-4
clone_size: .
d_call: TRBD1
v_call: TRBV24-1
cdr3_nt: TGTGCCAGCAGCTACCAGGGGGCAGGGAATGAAAAACTGTTTTTT
cdr3_aa: CASSYQGAGNEKLFF

j_call: TRBJ1-1
clone_size: .
d_call: .
v_call: TRBV10-3
cdr3_nt: TGTGCCATCAGTGAGGCGGGGGAGAACACTGAAGCTTTCTTT
cdr3_aa: CAISEAGENTEAFF

j_call: TRBJ1-1
clone_size: few
d_call: .
v_call: TRBV2
cdr3_nt: TGTGCCAGCATCCCCCTGTTGGGACACACTGAAGCTTTCTTT
cdr3_aa: CASIPLLGHTEAFF

j_call: TRBJ2-7
clone_size: .
d_call: TRBD1
v_call: TRBV7-9
cdr3_nt: TGTGCCAGCGGCCGCCCGGGACAGTCCTACGAGCAGTACTTC
cdr3_aa: CASGRPGQSYEQYF

j_call: TRBJ2-5
clone_size: few
d_call: .
v_call: TRBV5-8
cdr3_nt: TGTGCCAGCAGCTTGGCGGGGAATCGAGAGACCCAGTACTTC
cdr3_aa: CASSLAGNRETQYF

j_call: TRBJ2-5
clone_size: few
d_call: .
v_call: TRBV5-4
cdr3_nt: TGTGCCAGCAGCTTTACCGGCAGGCAGAAGACCCAGTACTTC
cdr3_aa: CASSFTGRQKTQYF

j_call: TRBJ1-4
clone_size: .
d_call: .
v_call: TRBV7-9
cdr3_nt: TGTGCCAGCAGTCGGCGACGGGGTAATGAAAAACTGTTTTTT
cdr3_aa: CASSRRRGNEKLFF

j_call: TRBJ1-3
clone_size: .
d_call: TRBD1
v_call: TRBV2
cdr3_nt: TGTGCCAGCGCGGCCCGGGACAGGGATGGCTACACCATATATTTT
cdr3_aa: CASAARDRDGYTIYF

j_call: TRBJ2-7
clone_size: .
d_call: .
v_call: TRBV3-1
cdr3_nt: TGTGCCAGCAGCCAACGGGAGTTCGAGCAGTACTTC
cdr3_aa: CASSQREFEQYF

j_call: TRBJ2-7
clone_size: few
d_call: TRBD1
v_call: TRBV9
cdr3_nt: TGTGCCAGCAGCCGGACAGGGGGGATATCCTACGAGCAGTACTTC
cdr3_aa: CASSRTGGISYEQYF

j_call: TRBJ2-3
clone_size: .
d_call: .
v_call: TRBV29-1
cdr3_nt: TGCAGCGTTGCTGGGGGAAGCACAGATACGCAGTATTTT
cdr3_aa: CSVAGGSTDTQYF

j_call: TRBJ2-7
clone_size: many
d_call: .
v_call: TRBV7-8
cdr3_nt: TGTGCCAGCAGCGAGGGCTTCGGGAGAACCTACGAGCAGTACTTC
cdr3_aa: CASSEGFGRTYEQYF

j_call: TRBJ1-5
clone_size: .
d_call: .
v_call: TRBV20-1
cdr3_nt: TGCAGTGGTCGCCAGTGGAGGAGCAATCAGCCCCAGCATTTT
cdr3_aa: CSGRQWRSNQPQHF

j_call: TRBJ2-7
clone_size: .
d_call: .
v_call: TRBV7-6
cdr3_nt: TGTGCCAGCAGCTTACCGAGGCGGGCTTTCTACGAGCAGTACTTC
cdr3_aa: CASSLPRRAFYEQYF

j_call: TRBJ2-7
clone_size: .
d_call: .
v_call: TRBV25-1
cdr3_nt: TGTGCCAGCAGCCTACAGATACACAATGAGCAGTACTTC
cdr3_aa: CASSLQIHNEQYF

j_call: TRBJ1-3
clone_size: .
d_call: .
v_call: TRBV7-8
cdr3_nt: TGTGCCAGCAGCTTAGTGGCCGGCTACTCTGGAAACACCATATATTTT
cdr3_aa: CASSLVAGYSGNTIYF

j_call: TRBJ2-5
clone_size: .
d_call: TRBD2
v_call: TRBV11-2
cdr3_nt: TGTGCCAGCAGCTCACCCGGGACTACCTTAGAGACCCAGTACTTC
cdr3_aa: CASSSPGTTLETQYF

j_call: TRBJ1-5
clone_size: .
d_call: TRBD1
v_call: TRBV29-1
cdr3_nt: TGCAGCATCCTGACAGGGGATGGGGGAGATGGCAATCAGCCCCAGCATTTT
cdr3_aa: CSILTGDGGDGNQPQHF

j_call: TRBJ1-1
clone_size: .
d_call: .
v_call: TRBV5-1
cdr3_nt: TGCGCCAGCAGCTTGGGGACCTCAACGACTGAAGCTTTCTTT
cdr3_aa: CASSLGTSTTEAFF

j_call: TRBJ1-4
clone_size: once
d_call: TRBD1
v_call: TRBV2
cdr3_nt: TGTGCCAGCAGTCGCCCGAGACAGGGTTATGAAAAACTGTTTTTT
cdr3_aa: CASSRPRQGYEKLFF

j_call: TRBJ1-6
clone_size: once
d_call: TRBD1
v_call: TRBV10-1
cdr3_nt: TGCGCCAGCAGAGGACAGGTTATTTCACCCCTCCACTTT
cdr3_aa: CASRGQVISPLHF